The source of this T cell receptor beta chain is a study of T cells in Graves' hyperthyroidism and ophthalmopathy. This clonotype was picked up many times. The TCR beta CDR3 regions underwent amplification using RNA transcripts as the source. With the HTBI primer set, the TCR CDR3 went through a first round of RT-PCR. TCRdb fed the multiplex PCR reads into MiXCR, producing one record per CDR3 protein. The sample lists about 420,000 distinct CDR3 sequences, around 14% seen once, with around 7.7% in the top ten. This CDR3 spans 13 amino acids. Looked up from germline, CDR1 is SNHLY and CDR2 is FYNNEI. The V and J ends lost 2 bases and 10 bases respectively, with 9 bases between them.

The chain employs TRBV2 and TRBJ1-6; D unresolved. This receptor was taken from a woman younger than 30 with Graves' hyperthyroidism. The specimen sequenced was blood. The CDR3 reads CASSELVDSPLHF. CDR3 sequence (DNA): TGTGCCAGCAGTGAACTGGTAGACTCACCCCTCCACTTT.